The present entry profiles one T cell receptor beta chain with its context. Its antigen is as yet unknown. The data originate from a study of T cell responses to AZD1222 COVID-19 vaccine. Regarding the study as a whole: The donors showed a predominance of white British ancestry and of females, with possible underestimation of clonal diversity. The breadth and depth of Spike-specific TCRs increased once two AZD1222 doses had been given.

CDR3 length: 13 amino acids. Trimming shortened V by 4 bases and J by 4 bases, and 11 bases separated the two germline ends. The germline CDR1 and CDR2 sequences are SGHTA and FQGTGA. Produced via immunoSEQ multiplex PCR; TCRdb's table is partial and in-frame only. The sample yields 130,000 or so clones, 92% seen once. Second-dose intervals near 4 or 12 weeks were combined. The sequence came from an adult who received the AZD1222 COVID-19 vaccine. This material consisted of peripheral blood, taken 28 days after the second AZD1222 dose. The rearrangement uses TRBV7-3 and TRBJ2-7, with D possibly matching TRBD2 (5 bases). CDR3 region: CASSSGIGYEQYF. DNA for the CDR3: TGTGCCAGCAGCTCCGGGATCGGTTACGAGCAGTACTTC.